A selection of T cell receptor beta chains follows, all from one sample in a study of shared clonotypes between healthy human individuals. The data were produced by immunoSEQ multiplex PCR, yet TCRdb's version contains in-frame clones alone and is incomplete. The sample has around 700,000 clones; around 72% are singletons. Specimen: memory CD4+ T cells sorted from blood. The receptor source for this set is a woman aged 25-40 years in good health. Both conserved end residues are part of each CDR3. The order of the fields is J gene, V gene, clone size, CDR3 protein. Expanded clones get a size class; other rows say once, few or many, or leave the size out.

>TRBJ1-4|TRBV7-2|-
CASSLAVAENEKLFF
>TRBJ2-5|TRBV19|-
CASSIGAETQYF
>TRBJ1-5|TRBV27|-
CASSAQAGNQPQHF
>TRBJ1-2|TRBV28|-
CASTSVGSAQNYGYTF
>TRBJ2-3|TRBV7-3|-
CASSLMGQNTDTQYF
>TRBJ1-5|TRBV5-1|-
CASSSPTGSRGAQHF
>TRBJ2-5|TRBV5-4|-
CASSLVSRETQYF
>TRBJ2-1|TRBV9|once
CASSFGDSDLYNEQFF
>TRBJ2-5|TRBV28|-
CASRRTGLETQYF
>TRBJ1-4|TRBV29-1|many
CSVSRVVSEKLFF